These T cell receptor beta chains were read from a single sample in a study of blood T cell dynamics during melanoma immunotherapy. Profiling relied on immunoSEQ multiplex PCR, and the TCRdb table lists in-frame clones only, not all of them. The data show under 15,000 clones, about 90% seen once. The sample in question was effector memory CD8+ T cells from blood, obtained from a patient treated with checkpoint blockade. The receptors shown here come from a human donor with melanoma. CDR3s include the opening cysteine and the closing phenylalanine or tryptophan. Fields, in order: V gene, CDR3 length, D gene, clone size, J gene, CDR3 DNA, CDR3 protein. The D gene is left open where the match is weak. Clone size is stated in some rows and not others, as once, few, many or a class when expanded.

TRBV9	16	TRBD1	NA	TRBJ1-1	TGTGCCAGCAGCGTGGCAGGGGGCGTGGGGCGCACTGAAGCTTTCTTT	CASSVAGGVGRTEAFF
TRBV9	14	NA	NA	TRBJ1-2	TGTGCCAGCAGCGTAGCTGGGACCAACTATGGCTACACCTTC	CASSVAGTNYGYTF
TRBV7-9	13	NA	few	TRBJ2-7	TGTGCCAGCAGCTTAGTTGCGGCCGACGAGCAGTACTTC	CASSLVAADEQYF
TRBV5-6	16	TRBD2	NA	TRBJ2-5	TGTGCCAGCAGCACAGGACTAGCGGGAGTGGGAGAGACCCAGTACTTC	CASSTGLAGVGETQYF
TRBV7-9	14	NA	NA	TRBJ1-1	TGTGCCAGCAGCTTTGGACGAACGAACACTGAAGCTTTCTTT	CASSFGRTNTEAFF
TRBV19	18	TRBD2	NA	TRBJ2-7	TGTGCCTCCCAAGGCCCGGGACTAGCGGGAGGGCCCTCCTACGAGCAGTACTTC	CASQGPGLAGGPSYEQYF
TRBV5-1	14	NA	NA	TRBJ2-2	TGCGCCAGCAGCGCCCAGGGGAGCACCGGGGAGCTGTTTTTT	CASSAQGSTGELFF
TRBV5-6	12	TRBD1	NA	TRBJ2-1	TGTGCCAGCAGCCAACAGGGGGACGAGCAGTTCTTC	CASSQQGDEQFF
TRBV19	17	NA	NA	TRBJ2-7	TGTGCCAGTAGTATAGTATTGTCGGCGCGGGTCGTTTACGAGCAGTACTTC	CASSIVLSARVVYEQYF
TRBV7-6	17	TRBD1	NA	TRBJ2-7	TGTGCCAGCAGCCCCCCCCCAGGGACAGGGGTATCCTACGAGCAGTACTTC	CASSPPPGTGVSYEQYF
TRBV11-3	12	NA	NA	TRBJ2-1	TGTGCCAGCAGCTTAGACGAGGGGAGGACGTTCTTC	CASSLDEGRTFF
TRBV7-7	17	TRBD1	NA	TRBJ2-5	TGTGCCAGCAGCTTAGATCCCCACCCAGGGGGCCAAGAGACCCAGTACTTC	CASSLDPHPGGQETQYF
TRBV4-1	15	TRBD2	NA	TRBJ2-1	TGCGCCAGCCGAATAGCGGGAGGGCAGTACAATGAGCAGTTCTTC	CASRIAGGQYNEQFF
TRBV28	13	NA	NA	TRBJ1-5	TGTGCCAGCAGTTTGAAAGCGGTTCAGCCCCAGCATTTT	CASSLKAVQPQHF
TRBV2	15	NA	NA	TRBJ2-2	TGTGCCAGCAGTGAAAGGGTAGGGGGACCCGGGGAGCTGTTTTTT	CASSERVGGPGELFF
TRBV29-1	13	NA	few	TRBJ1-5	TGCAGCGTCAACGACGGTTACAATCAGCCCCAGCATTTT	CSVNDGYNQPQHF
TRBV19	15	TRBD1	NA	TRBJ1-5	TGTGCCAGTAGTATCGGGACAGGGGATAATCAGCCCCAGCATTTT	CASSIGTGDNQPQHF
TRBV29-1	16	NA	NA	TRBJ1-1	TGCAGCGCGTCGGGCAGCCCAACATGGGTTAACACTGAAGCTTTCTTT	CSASGSPTWVNTEAFF
TRBV7-9	16	TRBD2	NA	TRBJ2-3	TGTGCCAGCAGCCCGACTAGCGGGTCTAGCACAGATACGCAGTATTTT	CASSPTSGSSTDTQYF
TRBV7-9	16	NA	NA	TRBJ1-1	TGTGCCAGCAGATCTTTGAGCCAGGGGTACTACACTGAAGCTTTCTTT	CASRSLSQGYYTEAFF
TRBV19	15	NA	once	TRBJ2-4	TGTGCCAGTAGTATAAACCTGCCTGCCAAAAACATTCAGTACTTC	CASSINLPAKNIQYF
TRBV5-8	15	TRBD1	NA	TRBJ1-2	TGTGCCAGCAGCCCCGGGACAGGGGTTTTCTATGGCTACACCTTC	CASSPGTGVFYGYTF
TRBV4-3	13	NA	NA	TRBJ1-1	TGCGCCAGCAGCCAAGTGGAGGGAATTAAAGCTTTCTTT	CASSQVEGIKAFF
TRBV5-1	13	TRBD1	NA	TRBJ1-1	TGCGCCAGCAGCTCGGACAGGGGGACTGAAGCTTTCTTT	CASSSDRGTEAFF
TRBV4-3	20	TRBD2	NA	TRBJ2-3	TGCGCCAGCAGCCAAGATGGACTAGCGGGAGAGGGGGCCAGGTCGGGTACGCAGTATTTT	CASSQDGLAGEGARSGTQYF
TRBV7-9	14	NA	NA	TRBJ1-2	TGTGCCAGCAGCTTTGGGGCCTTGGGCTATGGCTACACCTTC	CASSFGALGYGYTF
TRBV30	15	NA	NA	TRBJ1-3	TGTGCCTGGAGTGTAAGTTCTATCTCTGGAAACACCATATATTTT	CAWSVSSISGNTIYF
TRBV4-3	14	NA	NA	TRBJ1-4	TGCGCCAGCAGCCAAGGCGCAGGGGAGGAAAAACTGTTTTTT	CASSQGAGEEKLFF
TRBV28	14	NA	NA	TRBJ2-2	TGTGCCACCGCGGCACGGGGGAACACCGGGGAGCTGTTTTTT	CATAARGNTGELFF
TRBV7-6	14	TRBD1	NA	TRBJ2-1	TGTGCCAGCAGCCCCAGGGACAGCTACAATGAGCAGTTCTTC	CASSPRDSYNEQFF
TRBV10-1	16	TRBD2	NA	TRBJ2-7	TGCGCCAGCAGCCCCACGTACCTAGCGGGAAGGTACGAGCAGTACTTC	CASSPTYLAGRYEQYF
TRBV19	16	NA	NA	TRBJ1-1	TGTGCCAGTAGTATAGTAGCGGCAGGGTCGGAAACTGAAGCTTTCTTT	CASSIVAAGSETEAFF
TRBV28	13	NA	few	TRBJ2-7	TGTGCCAGCAGTTTTGGGTGGGCCTACGAGCAGTACTTC	CASSFGWAYEQYF
TRBV29-1	15	TRBD1	NA	TRBJ2-1	TGCAGCGTTTCGGGGACAGGGGGCGAGTACAATGAGCAGTTCTTC	CSVSGTGGEYNEQFF
TRBV19	15	NA	NA	TRBJ2-1	TGTGCCAGTAGTATTTTTTCTGGACAGAACAATGAGCAGTTCTTC	CASSIFSGQNNEQFF
TRBV28	14	NA	NA	TRBJ1-5	TGTGCCAGCAGTGAGGACATGCGTAATCAGCCCCAGCATTTT	CASSEDMRNQPQHF
TRBV5-5	15	NA	NA	TRBJ1-2	TGTGCCAGCAGCCCCTCCGGGGTTCCCCAGGGTGGCTACACCTTC	CASSPSGVPQGGYTF
TRBV11-2	15	NA	NA	TRBJ2-3	TGTGCCAGCAGCTTAGGGCGAGATTGGGCAGATACGCAGTATTTT	CASSLGRDWADTQYF
TRBV5-6	15	TRBD1	NA	TRBJ1-1	TGTGCCAGCAGCGGCGACAGGGCCATGAACACTGAAGCTTTCTTT	CASSGDRAMNTEAFF
TRBV19	14	NA	once	TRBJ1-4	TGTGCCAGTAGTAACTGGGACGGAGGGGAAAAACTGTTTTTT	CASSNWDGGEKLFF
TRBV7-2	15	TRBD1	NA	TRBJ1-2	TGTGCCAGCAGCTTACAGGGGGCGCAGGGCTATGGCTACACCTTC	CASSLQGAQGYGYTF